This T cell receptor (beta chain) was identified during a study of blood T cells in healthy people across ages. Study summary: Template-switching capture recovered about one barcoded beta molecule per two T cells. Overall study results and limits: The percentage of naive T cells correlated strongly with TCR beta diversity. Shifts in expanded clonotypes may have been confounded by donor CMV status, which was unknown.

Sample-barcoded 5' priming and a J-beta primer mix drove a second PCR of about 6 to 12 cycles. The authors tagged each cDNA molecule using a template-switch adaptor with 12 random nucleotides. TCRdb reanalysed the 5' RACE reads using MiXCR and keeps one entry per CDR3 protein. The table includes under 1,000,000 distinct CDR3 sequences, 46% detected once. Of note for this clonotype: Antigen: not known.

The CDR3 sequence is 13 residues long. CDR1 and CDR2 from the germline V gene are LGHNA and YNFKEQ. V gave up 1 base and J gave up 7 bases, with 11 bases separating them. V is TRBV4-2 and J is TRBJ2-7; D might be TRBD1 (5 bases). The sequence came from a man of 80 years or more in good health. The sequencing input was blood. Here the CDR3 reads CASSQAYRTEQYF. Written as DNA, the CDR3 is TGTGCCAGCAGCCAAGCATACAGGACGGAGCAGTACTTC.